The 26 T cell receptor beta chains presented below share a single source sample, sequenced in a study of control samples from healthy donors and cancer patients. Here immunoSEQ multiplex PCR was the method, and the copy in TCRdb shows in-frame clones only, minus some. This table holds more than 95,000 clones, roughly 87% found once. The source material was blood. The source is a man between 18 and 35 years old in good health.

The chain carries TRBV6-5 and TRBJ1-1; D remains unclear. CDR1 and CDR2 (germline): MNHEY, SVGAGI. The CDR3 extends over 13 amino acids. The V and J ends lost 7 bases and 2 bases respectively, with 11 bases between them. The CDR3 DNA sequence: TGTGCCAGCACCTATTCCACTAACACTGAAGCTTTCTTT. It translates to CASTYSTNTEAFF.

The J gene is TRBJ1-2, the V gene TRBV2; no clear D gene. CDR3 length: 12 amino acids. Germline V gene data show CDR1 as SNHLY and CDR2 as FYNNEI. V lost 6 bases and J 4 bases, leaving 9 bases between the germline ends. The CDR3 reads CASSYDGYGYTF. The CDR3 nucleotides read TGTGCCAGCAGCTACGACGGCTATGGCTACACCTTC.

The rearrangement links TRBV19 to TRBJ2-3; the match to TRBD2 covers 8 bases. Trimming removed 6 bases from V and 1 base from J; junction bases left unmatched: 3. In germline, CDR1 is LNHDA, CDR2 SQIVND (reference sequence). The CDR3 is 14 residues long. The CDR3 loop is CASRTGLGTDTQYF. CDR3 in DNA: TGTGCCAGTAGGACGGGACTAGGCACAGATACGCAGTATTTT.

The chain uses TRBV3-1 (or the pseudogene TRBV3-2) and TRBJ1-4; D gene ambiguous. Germline CDR1 and CDR2: LGHDT and YNNKEL (reference sequence). Deletions cut 0 bases from V and 6 bases from J, with 11 bases between. This CDR3 region has 15 residues. CDR3 coding DNA: TGTGCCAGCAGCCAAGACCGACCACCGGATGAAAAACTGTTTTTT. This codes for CASSQDRPPDEKLFF.

This chain joins TRBV5-6 and TRBJ2-3; 8 bases are a match to TRBD2. The length of the CDR3 is 17 residues. Germline values: CDR1 SGHDT, CDR2 YYEEEE. V shed 3 bases and J 2 bases; nucleotides not matched to a gene: 11. CDR3 nucleotide sequence: TGTGCCAGCAGCTCTATTTCAGCAGCGGGAGCCACAGATACGCAGTATTTT. This sequence encodes CASSSISAAGATDTQYF.

The V gene is TRBV3-1 (or the pseudogene TRBV3-2), the J gene TRBJ1-1; 8 bases are shared with TRBD1. CDR1 is LGHDT, CDR2 YNNKEL, per germline (reference sequence). Germline trimming cut 5 bases from V and 8 bases from J; bases unmatched to any gene: 13. CDR3 length: 15 amino acids. CDR3 DNA sequence: TGTGCCAGCAGCTACTTCCGCCGGGGACAGGCGGAAGCTTTCTTT. Translation: CASSYFRRGQAEAFF.

The table lists this clone with a count of one. This chain's CDR3 is CASRRGDQPQHF. CDR3 DNA sequence: TGTGCCAGTCGCAGGGGAGATCAGCCCCAGCATTTT. This chain joins TRBV6-5 and TRBJ1-5; TRBD1 might be the D (6 bases). Germline CDR1 reads MNHEY; CDR2 reads SVGAGI. V was pared by 9 bases and J by 5 bases, with 11 bases between. The CDR3 extends over 12 amino acids.

The rearrangement links TRBV5-1 to TRBJ1-1; no firm D call. Germline CDR1 reads SGHRS; CDR2 reads YFSETQ. The CDR3 contains 13 residues. Between the trimmed V and J ends, which lost 0 bases and 1 base, there was a span of 4 bases. The CDR3 nucleotides read TGCGCCAGCAGCTTGGAACCGAACACTGAAGCTTTCTTT. Translation gives CASSLEPNTEAFF.

This chain links TRBV11-2 with TRBJ1-1; a possible D gene is TRBD1 (5 bases). This CDR3 contains 15 residues. Trimming stripped 5 bases from V and 2 bases from J, with 15 bases between. The germline CDR1 and CDR2 sequences are SGHAT and FQNNGV. Here the CDR3 reads CASSPQGWGNTEAFF. The DNA of the CDR3 is TGTGCCAGCAGCCCCCAGGGTTGGGGTAACACTGAAGCTTTCTTT.

This rearrangement joins TRBV27 to TRBJ2-5, with D hard to call. Trimming left V 3 bases short and J 3 bases short, with 14 bases between. The CDR3 runs 15 residues. CDR1 MNHEY and CDR2 SMNVEV come from the germline V gene (reference sequence). CDR3 residues: CASSFGTQNKETQYF. CDR3 DNA sequence: TGTGCCAGCAGTTTCGGTACTCAGAATAAAGAGACCCAGTACTTC.

The chain couples TRBV6-5 to TRBJ1-5, with D tentatively TRBD1 (6 bases). This CDR3 is 15 amino acids long. Germline V gives CDR1 MNHEY, CDR2 SVGAGI. Trimming left V 2 bases short and J 6 bases short, with 14 bases between. The CDR3 sequence is CASSYQGFAGQPQHF. CDR3 nucleotide sequence: TGTGCCAGCAGTTACCAGGGGTTTGCTGGTCAGCCCCAGCATTTT.

The chain combines TRBV7-8 with TRBJ2-7; D is unresolved. V dropped 1 base and J dropped 1 base, with 5 bases sitting between them. There are 13 residues in the CDR3. Per germline, CDR1 SGHVS and CDR2 FQNEAQ. CDR3 region: CASSLVVSYEQYF. The CDR3 coding sequence is TGTGCCAGCAGCTTAGTGGTTTCCTACGAGCAGTACTTC.

Concerning this clone itself: The same CDR3 also results from other DNA sequences found in this sample. This chain links TRBV27 with TRBJ1-2; no clear D gene. V was clipped by 1 base and J by 6 bases, with 9 bases between them. CDR3 size: 13 residues. Looked up from germline, CDR1 is MNHEY and CDR2 is SMNVEV (reference sequence). The CDR3 here is CASSLWAGDGYTF. CDR3 DNA sequence: TGTGCCAGCAGTTTATGGGCAGGTGATGGCTACACCTTC.

This chain uses TRBV4-2 with TRBJ2-2; D is perhaps TRBD1 or TRBD2 (6 bases each). V was trimmed by 3 bases and J by 2 bases, leaving 10 bases between them. There are 15 residues in the CDR3. Germline CDR1 reads LGHNA; CDR2 reads YNFKEQ. CDR3 sequence: CASSQGGRNTGELFF. As DNA, the CDR3 is TGTGCCAGCAGCCAGGGGGGCCGAAACACCGGGGAGCTGTTTTTT.

This chain links TRBV5-4 with TRBJ1-1; the D is unclear. Germline values: CDR1 SGHNT, CDR2 YYREEE (reference sequence). V gave up 4 bases and J gave up 2 bases, with 15 bases separating them. The CDR3 is made up of 15 amino acids. CDR3 protein: CASSEPRGFNTEAFF. CDR3 DNA sequence: TGTGCCAGCAGCGAACCGCGGGGATTCAACACTGAAGCTTTCTTT.

The V call is TRBV10-1, the J call TRBJ1-1; D remains ambiguous. The germline CDR1 and CDR2 sequences are WNHNN and SYGVQD (reference sequence). The length of the CDR3 is 13 residues. V lost 0 bases to trimming and J lost 0 bases, with 2 bases between them. The CDR3 region has the DNA TGCGCCAGCAGTGAGTCGGTGAACACTGAAGCTTTCTTT. This gives the protein CASSESVNTEAFF.

J is TRBJ2-1 and V is TRBV5-1; the D is unclear. Trimming shortened V by 1 base and J by 11 bases, and 10 bases separated the two germline ends. The CDR3 is made up of 12 amino acids. Per the germline V gene, CDR1 is SGHRS and CDR2 is YFSETQ. In nucleotides, the CDR3 is TGCGCCAGCAGCTTGCCCTCTCAAAAGCAGTTCTTC. Protein: CASSLPSQKQFF.

V and J are TRBV11-3 and TRBJ2-2, with 8 bases aligning to TRBD1. The V and J ends lost 7 bases and 5 bases, in that order; junction bases with no gene match: 6. Germline V CDR1 and CDR2: SGHNT, YENEEA. This CDR3 is 14 amino acids long. The CDR3 DNA reads as TGTGCCAGCACTGGAGGACAGGGTACCGGGGAGCTGTTTTTT. Translation: CASTGGQGTGELFF.

The table lists this clone with a count of one. Distinct nucleotide sequences in the sample also encode this CDR3. V is TRBV6-5 and J is TRBJ1-4, with no clear D. The CDR3 is 14 residues long. Germline V CDR1 and CDR2: MNHEY, SVGAGI. V was shortened by 3 bases and J by 5 bases, with 10 bases between the two germline ends. CDR3 residues: CASSYEADNEKLFF. For the CDR3, the DNA is TGTGCCAGCAGTTATGAGGCAGACAATGAAAAACTGTTTTTT.

The genes are TRBV3-1 (or the pseudogene TRBV3-2) and TRBJ2-7; D unclear. Germline CDR1 reads LGHDT; CDR2 reads YNNKEL (reference sequence). V shed 3 bases and J shed 3 bases, with 6 bases lying between them. The CDR3 has 12 amino acids. CDR3 sequence reads: CASSQAGYEQYF. In nucleotides, the CDR3 is TGTGCCAGCAGCCAGGCCGGCTACGAGCAGTACTTC.

The chain employs TRBV7-2 and TRBJ1-4; D gene ambiguous. The germline V gene has CDR1 SGHTA and CDR2 FQGNSA. V shed 1 base and J shed 0 bases, with 15 bases lying between them. The CDR3 extends over 18 amino acids. CDR3 sequence (DNA): TGTGCCAGCAGCTTAGTATTTGGCAAACTCGCAACTAATGAAAAACTGTTTTTT. This encodes CASSLVFGKLATNEKLFF.

The chain joins TRBV6-6 to TRBJ1-1; possible D gene TRBD1, 6 bases. V lost 5 bases and J lost 4, with 26 bases in between. The V gene's germline CDR1 is MNHNY and CDR2 SVGAGI (reference sequence). This CDR3 has 18 amino acids. In DNA form, the CDR3 reads TGTGCCAGCAGTCCACTCGGCTCGGGGGAAGGGGGTGGCACTGAAGCTTTCTTT. It specifies CASSPLGSGEGGGTEAFF.

V gene TRBV7-3 combines with J gene TRBJ1-1, with no clear D. The CDR3 consists of 13 residues. Germline CDR1 reads SGHTA; CDR2 reads FQGTGA. Trimming took 2 bases from V and 5 from J, leaving 9 bases between them. The CDR3 DNA reads TGTGCCAGCAGCTTAGACGGGATTACTGAAGCTTTCTTT. This codes for CASSLDGITEAFF. The full variable domain, in which reference TRBV7-3 and TRBJ1-1 provide the parts outside the CDR3, is GAGVSQTPSNKVTEKGKYVELRCDPISGHTALYWYRQSLGQGPEFLIYFQGTGAADDSGLPNDRFFAVRPEGSVSTLKIQRTERGDSAVYLCASSLDGITEAFFGQGTRLTVV.

The V and J genes are TRBV7-9 and TRBJ1-1; unclear D gene. CDR3 length: 12 residues. CDR1 and CDR2 (germline): SEHNR, FQNEAQ (reference sequence). V was pared by 1 base and J by 8 bases, with 8 bases between. The CDR3 coding sequence is TGTGCCAGCAGCTTAGTTAGTACCGAAGCTTTCTTT. Encoded protein: CASSLVSTEAFF.

The chain employs TRBV6-5 and TRBJ1-2; TRBD1 is a possible D gene (5 bases). CDR3 length equals 14 residues. With 4 bases removed from V and 8 bases from J, the gap between germline ends came to 17 bases. CDR1 is MNHEY, CDR2 SVGAGI, per germline. The CDR3 DNA sequence: TGTGCCAGCAGTTCCCCCAGGGCGGGTTTAGGCTACACCTTC. It specifies CASSSPRAGLGYTF.

The rearrangement uses TRBV6-1 and TRBJ2-3; D is undetermined. Germline CDR1 is MNHNS and CDR2 is SASEGT. The CDR3 covers 11 residues. Trimming left V 1 base short and J 5 bases short, with 1 base between. CDR3: CASSEGDTQYF. The CDR3 DNA reads as TGTGCCAGCAGTGAAGGAGATACGCAGTATTTT.